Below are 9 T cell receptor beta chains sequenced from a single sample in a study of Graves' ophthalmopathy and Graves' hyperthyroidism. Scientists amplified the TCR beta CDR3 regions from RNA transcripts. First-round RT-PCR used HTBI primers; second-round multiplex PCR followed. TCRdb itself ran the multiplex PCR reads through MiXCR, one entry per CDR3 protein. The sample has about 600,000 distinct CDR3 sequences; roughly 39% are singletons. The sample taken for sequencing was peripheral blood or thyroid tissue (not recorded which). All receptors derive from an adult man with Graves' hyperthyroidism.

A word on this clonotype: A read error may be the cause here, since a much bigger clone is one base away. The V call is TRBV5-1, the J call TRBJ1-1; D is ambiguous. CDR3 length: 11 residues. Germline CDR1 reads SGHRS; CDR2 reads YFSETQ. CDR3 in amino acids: CATNSNAEAFF. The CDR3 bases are TGTGCCACAAATTCGAACGCTGAAGCTTTCTTT.

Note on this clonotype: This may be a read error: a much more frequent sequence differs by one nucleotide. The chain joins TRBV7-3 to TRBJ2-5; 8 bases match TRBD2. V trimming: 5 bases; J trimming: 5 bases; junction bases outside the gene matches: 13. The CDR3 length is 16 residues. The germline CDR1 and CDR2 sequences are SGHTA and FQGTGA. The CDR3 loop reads CASSRQPGGRGETQYF. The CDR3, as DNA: TGTGCCAGCAGCCGACAACCGGGGGGGCGGGGGGAGACCCAGTACTTC.

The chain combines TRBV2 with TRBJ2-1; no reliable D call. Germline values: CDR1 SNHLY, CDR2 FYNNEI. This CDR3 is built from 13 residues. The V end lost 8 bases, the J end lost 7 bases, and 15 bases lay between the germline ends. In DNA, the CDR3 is TGTGCCAGCCGGTTTCAGCTGGCGAATGAGCAGTTCTTC. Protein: CASRFQLANEQFF.

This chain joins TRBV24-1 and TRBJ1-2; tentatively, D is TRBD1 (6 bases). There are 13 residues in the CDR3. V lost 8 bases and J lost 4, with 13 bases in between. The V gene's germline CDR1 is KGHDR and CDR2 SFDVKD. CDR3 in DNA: TGTGCCACCAAAAAGGGGACATCCTATGGCTACACCTTC. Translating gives CATKKGTSYGYTF.

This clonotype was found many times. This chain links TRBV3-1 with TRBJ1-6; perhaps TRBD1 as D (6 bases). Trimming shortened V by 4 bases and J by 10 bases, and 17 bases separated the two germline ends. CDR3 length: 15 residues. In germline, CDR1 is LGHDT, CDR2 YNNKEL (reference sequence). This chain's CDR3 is CASSPETGWGSPLHF. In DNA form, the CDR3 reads TGTGCCAGCAGCCCCGAAACAGGGTGGGGCTCACCCCTCCACTTT.

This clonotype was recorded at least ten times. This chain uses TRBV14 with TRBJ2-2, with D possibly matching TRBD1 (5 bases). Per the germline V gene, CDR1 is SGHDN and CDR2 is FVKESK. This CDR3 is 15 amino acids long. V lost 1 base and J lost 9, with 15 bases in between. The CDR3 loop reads CASSQGTRADRELFF. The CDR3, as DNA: TGTGCCAGCAGCCAAGGGACCAGGGCGGACCGGGAGCTGTTTTTT.

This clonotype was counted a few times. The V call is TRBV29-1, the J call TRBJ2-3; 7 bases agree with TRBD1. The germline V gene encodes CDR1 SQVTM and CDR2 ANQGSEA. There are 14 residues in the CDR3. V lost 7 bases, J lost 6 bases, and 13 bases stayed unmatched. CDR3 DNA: TGCAGCGCCGAGGGGGCAGGGGCTGGGGATACGCAGTATTTT. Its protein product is CSAEGAGAGDTQYF.

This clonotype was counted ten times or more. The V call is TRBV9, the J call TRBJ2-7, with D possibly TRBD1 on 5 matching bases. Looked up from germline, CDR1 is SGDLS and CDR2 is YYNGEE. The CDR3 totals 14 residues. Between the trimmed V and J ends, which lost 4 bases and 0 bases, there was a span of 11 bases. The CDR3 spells CASSPDSRSYEQYF. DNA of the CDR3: TGTGCCAGCAGCCCTGACAGCCGCTCCTACGAGCAGTACTTC.

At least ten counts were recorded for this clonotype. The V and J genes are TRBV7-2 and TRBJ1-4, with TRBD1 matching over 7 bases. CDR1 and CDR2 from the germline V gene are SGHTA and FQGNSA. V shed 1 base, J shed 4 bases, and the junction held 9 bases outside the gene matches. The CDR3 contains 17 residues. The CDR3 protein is CASSLDSETGINEKLFF. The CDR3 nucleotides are TGTGCCAGCAGCTTAGATTCGGAGACAGGGATTAATGAAAAACTGTTTTTT.